This T cell receptor (beta chain) was found in a study of PD-1 blockade in classical Hodgkin lymphoma. Time point given: cycle 4 day 1 (C4D1), after about 6 weeks of nivolumab. Following autologous stem cell transplantation, relapse occurred in every patient, and exposure to brentuximab vedotin varied. This clone has a handful of counts. CDR1 is MNHEY, CDR2 SVGAGI, per germline. The CDR3 is 14 amino acids. Between the trimmed V and J ends, which lost 2 bases and 3 bases, there was a span of 10 bases. Generated by immunoSEQ multiplex PCR, the TCRdb table keeps only in-frame clones and is missing some. The profile shows roughly 40,000 clones, 66% of them singletons.

V gene TRBV6-5 combines with J gene TRBJ1-1; D gene ambiguous. Sequenced material: peripheral blood mononuclear cells (PBMCs), taken before the fourth cycle of nivolumab. This receptor was obtained from a human donor with classical Hodgkin lymphoma. CDR3: CASSYGRPYTEAFF. The CDR3, as DNA: TGTGCCAGCAGTTACGGGCGTCCGTACACTGAAGCTTTCTTT.